This T cell receptor (beta chain) came from a study of blood T cell repertoires in COVID-19. Whole-study context: The study drew acute and convalescent COVID-19 samples from the United States, Italy and Spain.

The data were produced by immunoSEQ multiplex PCR, yet TCRdb's version contains in-frame clones alone and is incomplete. The sample lists approximately 190,000 clones, 60% to 80% occurring once. V lost 5 bases to trimming and J lost 11 bases; unmatched junction nucleotides: 11. The CDR3 runs to 14 residues. Per the germline V gene, CDR1 is MRHNA and CDR2 is SNTAGT. The chain is built from TRBV6-4 and TRBJ1-1, with 10 bases fitting TRBD1. The sequence came from a man aged 55 to 70 with active or convalescent COVID-19. Source material: peripheral blood. CDR3 nucleotide sequence: TGTGCCAGCAGTTTCACCGGGACAGGGGTGAAGGCTTTCTTT. This gives the protein CASSFTGTGVKAFF.